These 20 T cell receptor beta chains came from one sample sequenced in a study of blood T cell repertoires in COVID-19 (dated by TCRdb to between 2020 and 2021). The method was the immunoSEQ multiplex PCR assay. TCRdb provides this immuneACCESS table in a form limited to in-frame rearrangements. Some clones are lacking; in checked studies, under half of them reflect an unresolved V gene, and why the rest are absent is not known. In all, the sample holds around 250,000 clones, and roughly 82% of those were seen once. Jointly, the top ten make up 5% to 7% of the sample. The material sequenced was peripheral blood. Every receptor here comes from a woman aged 80 or over with COVID-19, enrolled during active disease.

The V and J genes are TRBV20-1 and TRBJ1-2; D is uncertain. CDR1 DFQATT and CDR2 SNEGSKA come from the germline V gene (reference sequence). The V and J ends lost 5 bases and 8 bases respectively, with 12 bases between them. CDR3 length: 11 residues. CDR3: CSAPFSKGYTF. The CDR3, as DNA: TGCAGTGCTCCCTTCAGTAAAGGCTACACCTTC.

The V gene is TRBV7-2, the J gene TRBJ2-7, with 7 bases identical to TRBD2. The CDR3 runs to 15 residues. After removal of 5 bases from V and 4 bases from J, the junction contained 11 bases not matched to a gene. CDR1 SGHTA and CDR2 FQGNSA come from the germline V gene. The CDR3 region has the DNA TGTGCCAGCAGCCCCGGGCGGGGGAGCGTATACGAGCAGTACTTC. Translated: CASSPGRGSVYEQYF.

V is TRBV14 and J is TRBJ1-1; D not resolved. V lost 0 bases to trimming and J lost 5 bases, with 7 bases between them. Germline V gene sequence: CDR1 SGHDN, CDR2 FVKESK. The CDR3 has 13 residues. The CDR3 sequence: CASSQDPRTEAFF. The CDR3 nucleotides are TGTGCCAGCAGCCAAGATCCCCGGACTGAAGCTTTCTTT.

This clone was detected only once. The rearrangement uses TRBV10-3 and TRBJ1-1; D gene ambiguous. This CDR3 spans 15 amino acids. V lost 4 bases and J lost 1, with 13 bases in between. Germline-derived CDR1 and CDR2 are ENHRY and SYGVKD. The CDR3 coding sequence is TGTGCCATCAGTGTAGCGATTCGGTCGAACACTGAAGCTTTCTTT. Translated: CAISVAIRSNTEAFF.

This sequence joins TRBV9 and TRBJ2-2; no reliable D call. V lost 0 bases and J 2 bases, leaving 8 bases between the germline ends. Germline V gene sequence: CDR1 SGDLS, CDR2 YYNGEE. CDR3 size: 15 residues. The CDR3 bases are TGTGCCAGCAGCGTAGGTCAGATAAACACCGGGGAGCTGTTTTTT. Translation: CASSVGQINTGELFF.

The chain links TRBV5-1 to TRBJ2-1; the match to TRBD2 covers 10 bases. V lost 4 bases and J lost 0; bases outside the gene matches: 13. Germline-derived CDR1 and CDR2 are SGHRS and YFSETQ. CDR3 length equals 19 residues. In nucleotides, the CDR3 is TGCGCCAGCAGCCCCCGCGCTAGCGGGGGTAACAGCTCCTACAATGAGCAGTTCTTC. It translates to CASSPRASGGNSSYNEQFF.

This sequence joins TRBV5-1 and TRBJ1-1; weak D call: TRBD1 (6 bases). V lost 3 bases and J 2 bases, leaving 8 bases between the germline ends. This CDR3 is built from 13 residues. Germline-derived CDR1 and CDR2 are SGHRS and YFSETQ. DNA of the CDR3: TGCGCCAGCAGCTACAGGGATAACACTGAAGCTTTCTTT. Translated: CASSYRDNTEAFF.

V usage is TRBV7-2 and J usage is TRBJ2-7; 7 bases are a match to TRBD1. With 0 bases clipped from V and 3 bases from J, the junction kept 5 bases outside the gene matches. Germline CDR1 and CDR2: SGHTA and FQGNSA. The CDR3 sequence is 15 residues long. The DNA of the CDR3 is TGTGCCAGCAGCTTAGCCTGGACAGGACTCTACGAGCAGTACTTC. It is translated as CASSLAWTGLYEQYF. Full variable domain (rest looked up from reference TRBV7-2 and TRBJ2-7): GAGVSQSPSNKVTEKGKDVELRCDPISGHTALYWYRQSLGQGLEFLIYFQGNSAPDKSGLPSDRFSAERTGGSVSTLTIQRTQQEDSAVYLCASSLAWTGLYEQYFGPGTRLTVT.

In this sample, this clone turned up once. V is TRBV10-2 and J is TRBJ2-2, with unresolved D. Deletions cut 8 bases from V and 3 bases from J, with 4 bases between. Germline CDR1 is WSHSY and CDR2 is SAAADI. The CDR3 is made up of 11 amino acids. Written as DNA, the CDR3 is TGCGCCAGCCGTTACACCGGGGAGCTGTTTTTT. Translated, it gives CASRYTGELFF.

The CDR3 protein is CASSLVGAGYEKLFF. The CDR3 DNA reads TGTGCCAGCAGCTTGGTAGGGGCAGGGTACGAAAAACTGTTTTTT. V is TRBV5-6 and J is TRBJ1-4; maybe TRBD1 (5 bases). Trimming cost V 0 bases and J 8 bases, with 14 bases left between them. CDR1 is SGHDT and CDR2 is YYEEEE in the germline V gene. This CDR3 spans 15 amino acids.

The V and J genes are TRBV5-6 and TRBJ1-6, with 7 bases matching TRBD1. With V trimmed by 6 bases and J by 9 bases, 12 bases remained unmatched. The CDR3 length is 15 residues. Germline V CDR1 and CDR2: SGHDT, YYEEEE. The CDR3: CASTPNPRGTSPLHF. CDR3 coding DNA: TGTGCCAGCACCCCAAACCCCAGGGGGACTTCACCCCTCCACTTT. The full variable domain, in which reference TRBV5-6 and TRBJ1-6 provide the parts outside the CDR3, is DAGVTQSPTHLIKTRGQQVTLRCSPKSGHDTVSWYQQALGQGPQFIFQYYEEEERQRGNFPDRFSGHQFPNYSSELNVNALLLGDSALYLCASTPNPRGTSPLHFGNGTRLTVT.

The V and J genes are TRBV28 and TRBJ2-3; D is uncertain. From germline, CDR1 is MDHEN and CDR2 SYDVKM. This CDR3 is 14 amino acids long. The V end lost 1 base, the J end lost 2 bases, and 7 bases lay between the germline ends. DNA of the CDR3: TGTGCCAGCAGTTTATTCTATACCACAGATACGCAGTATTTT. It yields the protein CASSLFYTTDTQYF. Variable domain in full (rest from reference TRBV28 and TRBJ2-3): DVKVTQSSRYLVKRTGEKVFLECVQDMDHENMFWYRQDPGLGLRLIYFSYDVKMKEKGDIPEGYSVSREKKERFSLILESASTNQTSMYLCASSLFYTTDTQYFGPGTRLTVL.

This clone appeared once. Other nucleotide sequences in the sample specify the same CDR3. The chain couples TRBV28 to TRBJ1-2; no definite D call. The CDR3 consists of 11 residues. Germline V gene data show CDR1 as MDHEN and CDR2 as SYDVKM. With 4 bases removed from V and 3 bases from J, the gap between germline ends came to 3 bases. CDR3 nucleotides: TGTGCCAGCAGTTCCGACTATGGCTACACCTTC. It specifies CASSSDYGYTF.

This sequence joins TRBV16 and TRBJ2-5, with TRBD1 matching 8 bases. The CDR3 contains 15 residues. Germline V lookup: CDR1 KGHSY, CDR2 FQNENV. Trimming removed 0 bases from V and 2 bases from J; junction bases left unmatched: 2. CDR3 in amino acids: CASSQSDRGQETQYF. The CDR3 region has the DNA TGTGCCAGCAGCCAATCCGACAGGGGTCAAGAGACCCAGTACTTC. Using reference TRBV16 and TRBJ2-5 for the parts outside the CDR3, the full variable domain is GEEVAQTPKHLVRGEGQKAKLYCAPIKGHSYVFWYQQVLKNEFKFLISFQNENVFDETGMPKERFSAKCLPNSPCSLEIQATKLEDSAVYFCASSQSDRGQETQYFGPGTRLLVL.

The CDR3 DNA is TGTGCCAGCAGCTCAGACGGGGATCTGAGGGGCAATCAGCCCCAGCATTTT. Translated, it gives CASSSDGDLRGNQPQHF. The rearrangement links TRBV7-8 to TRBJ1-5; D unresolved. CDR3 length: 17 residues. Per germline, CDR1 SGHVS and CDR2 FQNEAQ. Deletions cut 4 bases from V and 2 bases from J, with 18 bases between.

The chain couples TRBV2 to TRBJ2-5; TRBD2 is a possible D gene (5 bases). Germline V gene data show CDR1 as SNHLY and CDR2 as FYNNEI. Trimming left V 6 bases short and J 2 bases short, with 19 bases between. The CDR3 is 16 residues long. CDR3 DNA sequence: TGTGCCAGCAGAAGGAGCGGTGGGGTCCAACAAGAGACCCAGTACTTC. Translation gives CASRRSGGVQQETQYF.

The gene calls are TRBV7-9 and TRBJ1-3; no firm D call. The ends were cut back, 5 bases at V and 2 bases at J, with 13 bases in the middle. The CDR3 spans 15 residues. Germline CDR1 reads SEHNR; CDR2 reads FQNEAQ (reference sequence). Written as DNA, the CDR3 is TGTGCCAGCAGCCCCACGGGGAGCACTGGAAACACCATATATTTT. This gives the protein CASSPTGSTGNTIYF.

The chain recombines TRBV5-1 with TRBJ2-1; TRBD2 agrees at 7 bases. CDR1 and CDR2 from the germline V gene are SGHRS and YFSETQ. Unmatched junction bases numbered 6, after V lost 0 bases and J lost 0 bases. The CDR3 runs to 17 residues. The CDR3 region is CASSLDTSASSYNEQFF. The CDR3 nucleotides are TGCGCCAGCAGCTTGGATACTAGCGCGAGCTCCTACAATGAGCAGTTCTTC.

The sample holds a few counts of this clone. The rearrangement links TRBV6-1 to TRBJ1-3; 8 bases agree with TRBD1. This CDR3 has 15 residues. V lost 2 bases, J lost 2 bases, and 2 bases stayed unmatched. The germline gives CDR1 MNHNS, CDR2 SASEGT. In DNA, the CDR3 is TGTGCCAGCAGTGAACAGGGGGCAGCTGGAAACACCATATATTTT. It specifies CASSEQGAAGNTIYF.

Details on this clone: The sample contains more than one DNA sequence encoding this CDR3. The gene calls are TRBV18 and TRBJ1-6; 9 bases line up with TRBD1. This CDR3 has 14 residues. With V trimmed by 3 bases and J by 7 bases, 1 base remained unmatched. CDR1 and CDR2 from the germline V gene are KGHSH and LQKENI. CDR3 in DNA: TGTGCCAGCTCACCGGACAGGGGAAATTCACCCCTCCACTTT. This encodes CASSPDRGNSPLHF. The entire variable domain, with the rest obtained from reference TRBV18 and TRBJ1-6, is as follows: NAGVMQNPRHLVRRRGQEARLRCSPMKGHSHVYWYRQLPEEGLKFMVYLQKENIIDESGMPKERFSAEFPKEGPSILRIQQVVRGDSAAYFCASSPDRGNSPLHFGNGTRLTVT.